This T cell receptor (beta chain) is drawn from a study of cytomegalovirus exposure and HLA in healthy donors. The study ran its PCR with 60 Vbeta and 13 Jbeta primers. Repertoires were generated with immunoSEQ multiplex PCR, while TCRdb's copy carries only in-frame clones and drops some. The sample lists about 180,000 clones; about 80% were seen once. Germline V lookup: CDR1 SQVTM, CDR2 ANQGSEA. This CDR3 has 11 amino acids. Trimming left V 6 bases short and J 3 bases short, with 8 bases between. Material for sequencing was PBMCs. The sequence was collected from a woman aged 55-70 years in good health and CMV-seropositive. The genes are TRBV29-1 and TRBJ1-1; maybe TRBD1 (5 bases). CDR3 in DNA: TGCAGCGTGGCAGGGTACACTGAAGCTTTCTTT. Its protein product is CSVAGYTEAFF.